These T cell receptor beta chains were read from a single sample in a study of blood T cell repertoires in COVID-19. Produced via immunoSEQ multiplex PCR; TCRdb's table is partial and in-frame only. The profile covers approximately 320,000 clones, with roughly 86% appearing a single time and more than 8.5% taken by the ten largest. Input material: PBMCs or T cells enriched from blood (not recorded which). The receptors here all came from a woman aged 18 to 35 who had recovered from COVID-19. The CDR3 runs from the conserved cysteine through the conserved F or W. The D gene is left open where the match is weak. Expanded clones get a size class; other rows say once, few or many, or leave the size out.

TRBV20-1	TRBJ1-1	NA	few	TGCAGTGCTAGTCGGCAGGAGAACACTGAAGCTTTCTTT	CSASRQENTEAFF
TRBV18	TRBJ2-3	TRBD1	NA	TGTGCCAGCTCACCGTGGACAGGGTACGAAGATACGCAGTATTTT	CASSPWTGYEDTQYF
TRBV7-8	TRBJ2-1	TRBD2	once	TGTGCCAGCAGGGGAGGGGTTCCCTACAATGAGCAGTTCTTC	CASRGGVPYNEQFF
TRBV15	TRBJ2-7	NA	NA	TGTGCCACCAGCAGAGATCGAGGGTACGAGCAGTACTTC	CATSRDRGYEQYF
TRBV28	TRBJ2-5	NA	NA	TGTGCCAGCCGCCACCCAGGGGTGGAGACCCAGTACTTC	CASRHPGVETQYF
TRBV7-9	TRBJ1-4	NA	once	TGTGCCAGCAGCTTAGTGGGGCGAATGGGTGAAAAACTGTTTTTT	CASSLVGRMGEKLFF
TRBV6-2/TRBV6-3	TRBJ1-1	NA	few	TGTGCCAGCAGTTACAGGGGTCCCACTGAAGCTTTCTTT	CASSYRGPTEAFF
TRBV7-9	TRBJ2-4	NA	NA	TGTGCCAGCAGCCCCGCCCTAGGGGGGGTTCTGGACATTCAGTACTTC	CASSPALGGVLDIQYF
TRBV4-3	TRBJ2-1	NA	NA	TGCGCCAGCAGCCGGGTTTTAGCTAGCGATAACTTGCAGTTCTTC	CASSRVLASDNLQFF
TRBV13	TRBJ1-2	NA	NA	TGTGCCAGCAGCTTAGGACAGAACTATGGCTACACCTTC	CASSLGQNYGYTF
TRBV4-1	TRBJ1-6	TRBD1	NA	TGCGCCAGCAGCGCTGGACAGGCAGATAATTCACCCCTCCACTTT	CASSAGQADNSPLHF
TRBV2	TRBJ1-2	TRBD1	NA	TGTGCCAGCAATTGGGACAGGCCCTATGGCTACACCTTC	CASNWDRPYGYTF
TRBV20-1	TRBJ2-7	TRBD2	NA	TGCAGTGCTAGTTCGTTGTGGAAGCGGGGGACCTACGAGCAGTACTTC	CSASSLWKRGTYEQYF
TRBV7-8	TRBJ1-5	NA	NA	TGTGCCAGCGCACCTGGACTGCTTCCTGTGAGCAATCAGCCCCAGCATTTT	CASAPGLLPVSNQPQHF
TRBV7-2	TRBJ1-1	TRBD1	NA	TGTGCCAGCAGCTCTCAGGGGGTAAACGTCGAAGCTTTCTTT	CASSSQGVNVEAFF
TRBV5-4	TRBJ2-7	TRBD2	NA	TGTGCCAGCAGCCAGTCACCGGGAGGGGGCTACGAGCAGTACTTC	CASSQSPGGGYEQYF
TRBV13	TRBJ2-1	TRBD2	NA	TGTGCCAGCAGTTCACGCGAACTAGCGGGAGTCGATAATGAGCAGTTCTTC	CASSSRELAGVDNEQFF
TRBV28	TRBJ2-1	TRBD2	NA	TGTGCCAGCAGCGGACTAGCCCTTCCCTACAATGAGCAGTTCTTC	CASSGLALPYNEQFF
TRBV7-6	TRBJ1-6	NA	once	TGTGCCAGCAGCTTACGTAATTCACCCCTCCACTTT	CASSLRNSPLHF
TRBV6-2/TRBV6-3	TRBJ2-2	TRBD1	NA	TGTGCCAGCAGTCCCCGCGGGGACAGGGGATCGGGCACCGGGGAGCTGTTTTTT	CASSPRGDRGSGTGELFF
TRBV27	TRBJ1-4	TRBD1	NA	TGTGCCAGCAGTTTCCTGACAGGGACTAATGAAAAACTGTTTTTT	CASSFLTGTNEKLFF
TRBV4-3	TRBJ2-7	NA	NA	TGCGCCAGCAGCCAAGATGTCCTTCGGAGCGGCCCTGTCTACGAGCAGTACTTC	CASSQDVLRSGPVYEQYF
TRBV24-1	TRBJ2-7	NA	NA	TGTGCCACCGGGATGCTCGGGACCTACGAGCAGTACTTC	CATGMLGTYEQYF
TRBV4-3	TRBJ1-4	NA	NA	TGCGCCAGCAGCACGCACGCCGGGTCTAATGAAAAACTGTTTTTT	CASSTHAGSNEKLFF
TRBV25-1	TRBJ2-7	NA	NA	TGTGCCAGCAGTGACCCCACAGTTTCCTCGTTCGAGCAGTACTTC	CASSDPTVSSFEQYF
TRBV7-2	TRBJ2-7	TRBD2	NA	TGTGCCAGCATCCTAGGGGAGGGCCTATACGAGCAGTACTTC	CASILGEGLYEQYF
TRBV24-1	TRBJ2-7	NA	NA	TGTGCCACCAGTGATTCTGGCGCCCGGGCGCGGGATCCCTACGAGCAGTACTTC	CATSDSGARARDPYEQYF
TRBV11-2	TRBJ1-4	TRBD1	NA	TGTGCCAGCAGCCTAGGCTGGGACAGGGGAGAAAAACTGTTTTTT	CASSLGWDRGEKLFF
TRBV10-3	TRBJ1-3	NA	NA	TGTGCCATCAGTGAGTCCAGGGCTGGAAACACCATATATTTT	CAISESRAGNTIYF
TRBV10-3	TRBJ2-1	TRBD2	NA	TGTGCCATCAGTGAGACTAGCGGGAGGGCCAGTAATGAGCAGTTCTTC	CAISETSGRASNEQFF
TRBV28	TRBJ1-6	TRBD1	NA	TGTGCCAGCAGCCCCCCCGGACAGGGTTTTACACCCCTCCACTTT	CASSPPGQGFTPLHF
TRBV5-1	TRBJ1-1	NA	NA	TGCGCCAGCAGCGGGGAGGTGGGAAACACTGAAGCTTTCTTT	CASSGEVGNTEAFF
TRBV9	TRBJ1-5	TRBD1	NA	TGTGCCAGCAGCGTAGTAGGGGGACAGGGGATCAATCAGCCCCAGCATTTT	CASSVVGGQGINQPQHF
TRBV28	TRBJ2-2	TRBD1	NA	TGTGCCAGCAGTGACAGGGGGAACACCGGGGAGCTGTTTTTT	CASSDRGNTGELFF
TRBV6-5	TRBJ2-7	NA	once	TGTGCCAGCAGTTACTTCGAAACAGAAACCTACGAGCAGTACTTC	CASSYFETETYEQYF
TRBV7-6	TRBJ1-5	NA	NA	TGTGCCAGCAGCTCCGATCCCCCAGGGTCGGGGCCCCAGCATTTT	CASSSDPPGSGPQHF
TRBV6-2/TRBV6-3	TRBJ1-1	NA	NA	TGTGCCAGCAGTGACGTAGGACGGGGAACTATGAACACTGAAGCTTTCTTT	CASSDVGRGTMNTEAFF
TRBV7-3	TRBJ2-4	NA	NA	TGTGCCAGCAGCAAAAGGGGGGGTCCCAAAAACATTCAGTACTTC	CASSKRGGPKNIQYF
TRBV11-2	TRBJ2-4	NA	once	TGTGCCAGCAAAACGGGGCTAGCGTGGTACTTC	CASKTGLAWYF
TRBV28	TRBJ1-1	NA	NA	TGTGCCAGCAGTTTTCGGGGGATTAGAACTGAAGCTTTCTTT	CASSFRGIRTEAFF
TRBV2	TRBJ2-1	TRBD2	NA	TGTGCCAGCAGTGGGGCTAGCGGGAGGGCCAATGAGCAGTTCTTC	CASSGASGRANEQFF
TRBV27	TRBJ2-1	TRBD1	few	TGTGCCAGCACCAGAGGGGGCCCGCTTGTCAATGAGCAGTTCTTC	CASTRGGPLVNEQFF
TRBV11-3	TRBJ2-3	NA	NA	TGTGCCAGCAGCCTCGGTCGAAGTCCCACAGATACGCAGTATTTT	CASSLGRSPTDTQYF
TRBV19	TRBJ2-1	NA	NA	TGTGCCAGTAGTGCCGGACAGACCTACTACAATGAGCAGTTCTTC	CASSAGQTYYNEQFF
TRBV6-2/TRBV6-3	TRBJ1-1	NA	NA	TGTGCCAGCAGCCTACTCCTCGATCTGAACACTGAAGCTTTCTTT	CASSLLLDLNTEAFF
TRBV18	TRBJ1-2	NA	few	TGTGCCAGCTCACCTTCAGGGCACTATGGCTACACCTTC	CASSPSGHYGYTF
TRBV11-2	TRBJ2-7	NA	NA	TGTGCCAGCAGCTTAACAGGCCTAGAACGCGAGCAGTACTTC	CASSLTGLEREQYF
TRBV6-2/TRBV6-3	TRBJ1-2	TRBD1	NA	TGTGCCAGCAGTTCCGAGGACAGGAGCTACACCTTC	CASSSEDRSYTF
TRBV3-1/TRBV3-2	TRBJ2-7	TRBD1	NA	TGTGCCAGCAGCCATCTCCCGGGACAGCAATACGAGCAGTACTTC	CASSHLPGQQYEQYF
TRBV28	TRBJ1-1	NA	NA	TGTGCCAGCAAAACGGGGGGCGCCGCTGAAGCTTTCTTT	CASKTGGAAEAFF
TRBV15	TRBJ1-2	TRBD1	NA	TGTGCCACCAGCAGAGGGAAGGGGGCGAACTATGGCTACACCTTC	CATSRGKGANYGYTF
TRBV7-8	TRBJ2-1	NA	NA	TGTGCCAGCAGCTTACAGGGTGGCAATGAGCAGTTCTTC	CASSLQGGNEQFF